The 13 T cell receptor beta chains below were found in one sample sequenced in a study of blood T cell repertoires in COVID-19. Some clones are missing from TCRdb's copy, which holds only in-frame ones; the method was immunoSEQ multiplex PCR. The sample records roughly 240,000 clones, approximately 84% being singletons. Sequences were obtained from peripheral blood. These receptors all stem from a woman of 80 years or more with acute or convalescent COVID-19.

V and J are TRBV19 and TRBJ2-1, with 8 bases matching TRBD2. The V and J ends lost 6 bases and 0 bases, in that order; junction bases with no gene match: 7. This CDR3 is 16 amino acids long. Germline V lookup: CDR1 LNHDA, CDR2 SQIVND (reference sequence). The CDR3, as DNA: TGTGCCAGTAGCACAACCGGGACTAGCTCCTACAATGAGCAGTTCTTC. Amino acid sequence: CASSTTGTSSYNEQFF.

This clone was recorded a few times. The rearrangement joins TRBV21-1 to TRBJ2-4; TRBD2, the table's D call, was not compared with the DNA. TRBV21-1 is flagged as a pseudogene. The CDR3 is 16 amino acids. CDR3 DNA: TGTGCCAGCAGCCCGCGACTAGCGGGGTCCAAAAACATTCAGTACTTC. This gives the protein CASSPRLAGSKNIQYF.

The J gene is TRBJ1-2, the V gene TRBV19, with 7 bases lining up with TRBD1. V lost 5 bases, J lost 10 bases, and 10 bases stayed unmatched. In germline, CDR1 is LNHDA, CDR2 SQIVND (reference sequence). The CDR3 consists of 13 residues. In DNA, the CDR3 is TGTGCCAGTAGTCCTCCGGACAGGCTCCTCTACACCTTC. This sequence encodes CASSPPDRLLYTF. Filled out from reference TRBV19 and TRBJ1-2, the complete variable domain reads DGGITQSPKYLFRKEGQNVTLSCEQNLNHDAMYWYRQDPGQGLRLIYYSQIVNDFQKGDIAEGYSVSREKKESFPLTVTSAQKNPTAFYLCASSPPDRLLYTFGSGTRLTVV.

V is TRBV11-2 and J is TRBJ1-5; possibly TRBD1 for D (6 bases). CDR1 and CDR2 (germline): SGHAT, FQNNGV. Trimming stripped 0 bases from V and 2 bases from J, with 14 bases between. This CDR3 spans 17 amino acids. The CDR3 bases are TGTGCCAGCAGCTTAGATGCCAGGGGTAGTGGCAATCAGCCCCAGCATTTT. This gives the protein CASSLDARGSGNQPQHF.

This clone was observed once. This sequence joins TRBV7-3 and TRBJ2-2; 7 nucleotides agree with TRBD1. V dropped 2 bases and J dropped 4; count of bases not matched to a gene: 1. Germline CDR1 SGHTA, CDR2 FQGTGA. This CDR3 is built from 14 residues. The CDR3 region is CASSLSGGTGELFF. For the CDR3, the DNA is TGTGCCAGCAGCTTATCAGGGGGCACCGGGGAGCTGTTTTTT.

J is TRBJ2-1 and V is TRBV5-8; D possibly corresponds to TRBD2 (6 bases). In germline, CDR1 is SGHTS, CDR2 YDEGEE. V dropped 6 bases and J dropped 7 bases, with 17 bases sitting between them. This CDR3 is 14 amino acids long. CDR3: CASKEGRILNEQFF. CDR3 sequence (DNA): TGTGCCAGCAAGGAGGGCCGAATCCTTAATGAGCAGTTCTTC.

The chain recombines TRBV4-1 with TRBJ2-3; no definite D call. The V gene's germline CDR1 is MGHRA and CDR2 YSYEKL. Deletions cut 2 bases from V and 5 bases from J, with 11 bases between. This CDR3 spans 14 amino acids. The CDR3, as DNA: TGCGCCAGCAGCCAATTCAAGGAGAGAGATACGCAGTATTTT. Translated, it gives CASSQFKERDTQYF.

In nucleotides, the CDR3 is TGTGCCAGCAGTTTCTCCTCCGGGACAGGGGACCTTACCAATCAGCCCCAGCATTTT. Amino acids: CASSFSSGTGDLTNQPQHF. The rearrangement links TRBV2 to TRBJ1-5; 10 nucleotides match TRBD1. The germline gives CDR1 SNHLY, CDR2 FYNNEI. CDR3 length: 19 residues. V gave up 5 bases and J gave up 3 bases; unmatched junction bases: 16.

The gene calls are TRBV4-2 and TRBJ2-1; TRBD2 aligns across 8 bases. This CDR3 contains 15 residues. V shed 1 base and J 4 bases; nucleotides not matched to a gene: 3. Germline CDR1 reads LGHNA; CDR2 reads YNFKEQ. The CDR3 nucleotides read TGTGCCAGCAGCCAAGTGACTAGCGTGTACAATGAGCAGTTCTTC. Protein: CASSQVTSVYNEQFF.

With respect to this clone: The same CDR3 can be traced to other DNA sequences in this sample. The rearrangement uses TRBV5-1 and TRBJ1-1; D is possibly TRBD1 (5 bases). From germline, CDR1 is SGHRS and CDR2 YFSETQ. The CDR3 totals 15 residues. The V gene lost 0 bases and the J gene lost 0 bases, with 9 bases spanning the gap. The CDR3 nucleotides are TGCGCCAGCAGCTTGGTAGCAGGGTTGAACACTGAAGCTTTCTTT. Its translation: CASSLVAGLNTEAFF. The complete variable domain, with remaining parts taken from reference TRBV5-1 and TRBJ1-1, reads KAGVTQTPRYLIKTRGQQVTLSCSPISGHRSVSWYQQTPGQGLQFLFEYFSETQRNKGNFPGRFSGRQFSNSRSEMNVSTLELGDSALYLCASSLVAGLNTEAFFGQGTRLTVV.

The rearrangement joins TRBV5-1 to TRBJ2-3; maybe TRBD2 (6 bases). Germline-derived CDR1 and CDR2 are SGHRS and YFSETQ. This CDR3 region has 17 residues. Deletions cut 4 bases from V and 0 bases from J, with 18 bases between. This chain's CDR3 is CASSPRSAGDSTDTQYF. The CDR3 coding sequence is TGCGCCAGCAGCCCCCGGTCAGCGGGTGATAGCACAGATACGCAGTATTTT.

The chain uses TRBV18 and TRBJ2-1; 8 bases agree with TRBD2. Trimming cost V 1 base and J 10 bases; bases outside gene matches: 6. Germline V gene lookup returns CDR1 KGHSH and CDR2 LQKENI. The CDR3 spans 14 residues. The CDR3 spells CASSPRTSPSEQFF. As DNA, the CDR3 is TGTGCCAGCTCACCACGGACTAGCCCCTCAGAGCAGTTCTTC.

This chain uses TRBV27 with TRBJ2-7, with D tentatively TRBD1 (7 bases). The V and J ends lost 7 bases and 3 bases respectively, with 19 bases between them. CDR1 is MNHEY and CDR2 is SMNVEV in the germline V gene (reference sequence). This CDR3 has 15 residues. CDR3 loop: CASTRQGQGGYEQYF. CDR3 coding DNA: TGTGCCAGCACTCGGCAGGGTCAGGGGGGCTACGAGCAGTACTTC.